These T cell receptor beta chains were read from a single sample in a study of blood T cell repertoires in COVID-19. Assay: immunoSEQ multiplex PCR; the TCRdb copy retains only in-frame clones and omits some. The table lists 450,000 or so clones, about 88% of them singletons. Input material: peripheral blood. These receptors were obtained from a woman in her 40s with COVID-19, enrolled during active disease. Both conserved end residues are part of each CDR3. Each record gives: clone size, V gene, J gene, CDR3 length, D gene, CDR3 DNA, CDR3 protein. The D gene is left open where the match is weak. Some rows mark clone size as missing; the rest say once, few, many or name a class of expanded clone.

>NA|TRBV5-1|TRBJ2-2|17|TRBD2
TGCGCCAGCAGCTTGGATACTAGCGGGATAGTTGGCGGGGAGCTGTTTTTT
CASSLDTSGIVGGELFF
>NA|TRBV5-1|TRBJ1-3|13|NA
TGCGCCAGCAGTCGGACAGCCGGAAACACCATATATTTT
CASSRTAGNTIYF
>NA|TRBV28|TRBJ2-1|11|NA
TGTGCCAGCAGTCCGGGGAGGAGGCAGTTCTTC
CASSPGRRQFF
>NA|TRBV6-6|TRBJ1-4|14|TRBD1
TGTGCCAGCAGTTACGGACAGGGTAATGAAAAACTGTTTTTT
CASSYGQGNEKLFF
>NA|TRBV19|TRBJ1-5|15|TRBD1
TGTGCCAGTAGCTTTCTGGGACAGGGTCTTCAGCCCCAGCATTTT
CASSFLGQGLQPQHF
>NA|TRBV7-2|TRBJ1-6|16|NA
TGTGCCAGCAGCTTAGTCGGGCAGGGTGCCGATTCACCCCTCCACTTT
CASSLVGQGADSPLHF
>NA|TRBV5-6|TRBJ2-1|15|TRBD2
TGTGCCAGCAGCTTGCTTATACGTGCGGGGGATGAGCAGTTCTTC
CASSLLIRAGDEQFF
>NA|TRBV9|TRBJ1-4|14|TRBD1
TGTGCCAGCAGCGCAGGGGGGAATGCCGAAAAACTGTTTTTT
CASSAGGNAEKLFF
>NA|TRBV4-3|TRBJ1-6|16|NA
TGCGCCAGCAGCCCTGGGGGGGACGGTTATAATTCACCCCTCCACTTT
CASSPGGDGYNSPLHF
>NA|TRBV15|TRBJ1-5|14|TRBD1
TGTGCCACCAGCAGCCGGGACAGGAATCAGCCCCAGCATTTT
CATSSRDRNQPQHF
>NA|TRBV3-1/TRBV3-2|TRBJ2-7|18|NA
TGTGCCAGCAGCCGGAGAAACCCTTTCACGGCCCTCACCTACGAGCAGTACTTC
CASSRRNPFTALTYEQYF
>NA|TRBV5-6|TRBJ1-5|17|TRBD1
TGTGCCAGCAGCTTGGGACAGGGGGCTTATAGCAATCAGCCCCAGCATTTT
CASSLGQGAYSNQPQHF
>NA|TRBV4-3|TRBJ2-7|17|NA
TGCGCCAGCAGCCAACCTCAATCCGGGACTGGGGCAGTCGAGCAGTACTTC
CASSQPQSGTGAVEQYF
>NA|TRBV4-3|TRBJ1-2|15|NA
TGCGCCAGCAGTCCAATGTTTGCAGGGGCTAATGGCTACACCTTC
CASSPMFAGANGYTF
>NA|TRBV28|TRBJ1-5|16|NA
TGTGCCAGCAGTGAGCCAGGTATCCTTAGCAATCAGCCCCAGCATTTT
CASSEPGILSNQPQHF
>NA|TRBV4-2|TRBJ1-1|20|TRBD1
TGTGCCAGCAGCCTAGGCGCCGGGACAGGGGGCTTCAGTCGGAGCACTGAAGCTTTCTTT
CASSLGAGTGGFSRSTEAFF
>NA|TRBV28|TRBJ1-2|13|NA
TGTGCCAGCACCCCAGTGGGGCAATATGGCTACACCTTC
CASTPVGQYGYTF
>NA|TRBV6-5|TRBJ1-1|15|NA
TGTGCCAGCAGTTACCAGGGTCAGGTGAACACTGAAGCTTTCTTT
CASSYQGQVNTEAFF
>NA|TRBV28|TRBJ1-3|12|NA
TGTGCCAGCAGTACTCTATTCAACACCATATATTTT
CASSTLFNTIYF
>NA|TRBV14|TRBJ1-2|14|TRBD1
TGTGCCAGCAGCCACTCGACAGGGAACTATGGCTACACCTTC
CASSHSTGNYGYTF
>once|TRBV18|TRBJ1-2|11|NA
TGTGCCAGCTCGACTACTTATGGCTACACCTTC
CASSTTYGYTF
>once|TRBV28|TRBJ1-2|17|NA
TGTGCCAGCAGTTTAGGGGGAGGTGGGCAGTCCTTTTATGGCTACACCTTC
CASSLGGGGQSFYGYTF
>NA|TRBV2|TRBJ1-2|14|NA
TGTGCCAGCAGTGAAGGCAGGGTCTCCTATGGCTACACCTTC
CASSEGRVSYGYTF
>NA|TRBV9|TRBJ2-2|16|TRBD2
TGTGCCAGCAGCTTTGGACTAGCGGGAGCCACCGGGGAGCTGTTTTTT
CASSFGLAGATGELFF
>NA|TRBV3-1/TRBV3-2|TRBJ1-1|14|TRBD1
TGTGCCAGCAGCCGTGGACAGGGGAACACTGAAGCTTTCTTT
CASSRGQGNTEAFF
>NA|TRBV11-2|TRBJ1-1|12|NA
TGTGCCAGCAGCCCGTGGAACACTGAAGCTTTCTTT
CASSPWNTEAFF
>NA|TRBV6-5|TRBJ1-2|12|NA
TGTGCCAGCAGTCGGGTAAACTATGGCTACACCTTC
CASSRVNYGYTF
>NA|TRBV11-2|TRBJ2-5|11|NA
TGTGCCAGCAGCTCGTTGGAGACCCAGTACTTC
CASSSLETQYF
>NA|TRBV5-1|TRBJ1-2|13|NA
TGCGCCAGCAGCTTGATTTCCCAACAGTTCCCCACCTTC
CASSLISQQFPTF
>NA|TRBV5-4|TRBJ2-3|14|TRBD2
TGTGCCAGCAGGGGGACTAGCGGGCAAGATACGCAGTATTTT
CASRGTSGQDTQYF
>NA|TRBV19|TRBJ1-1|13|NA
TGTGCCAGTAGGTGGACAGCGAACACTGAAGCTTTCTTT
CASRWTANTEAFF
>NA|TRBV27|TRBJ1-2|12|NA
TGTGCCAGCAAGGGCGGGGGCCGGGGCTACACCTTC
CASKGGGRGYTF
>NA|TRBV12-3/TRBV12-4|TRBJ2-1|11|NA
TGTGCCAGCAGTTTCGCGGAGCGGCCGTTCTTC
CASSFAERPFF
>NA|TRBV18|TRBJ1-1|21|NA
TGTGCCAGCTCACTACAACCTCGGACAGACGAGACGGGGAATGGGGACACTGAAGCTTTCTTT
CASSLQPRTDETGNGDTEAFF
>NA|TRBV7-3|TRBJ2-3|13|TRBD2
TGTGCCAGCAGCTTAGGGACTAGCTATACGCAGTATTTT
CASSLGTSYTQYF
>NA|TRBV28|TRBJ2-7|15|TRBD1
TGTGCCAGCAGTCTCTCTGGGGACAGGGTCTACGAGCAGTACTTC
CASSLSGDRVYEQYF
>NA|TRBV28|TRBJ1-5|13|TRBD1
TGTGCCAACGGAGGACAGGGAGACCAGCCCCAGCATTTT
CANGGQGDQPQHF
>once|TRBV28|TRBJ1-2|15|TRBD1
TGTGCCAGCAGCCGACGGACAGGGGGCGACTATGGCTACACCTTC
CASSRRTGGDYGYTF
>NA|TRBV7-9|TRBJ1-1|18|TRBD1
TGTGCCAGCACGCGACAGGGGGCGTCTACTATCATGAACACTGAAGCTTTCTTT
CASTRQGASTIMNTEAFF
>NA|TRBV5-4|TRBJ2-1|12|NA
TGTGCCAGCAGCTTCTTCTACAATGAGCAGTTCTTC
CASSFFYNEQFF